One and the same sample provided the 13 T cell receptor beta chains below, sequenced in a study of spatial heterogeneity in lung cancer. Time point in this sample: sample taken at primary tumor resection. TCRs were sequenced from unsorted whole RNA of tumor, nontumor lung or PBMC. TCRdb independently ran MiXCR on the 5' RACE reads; one entry per CDR3 protein. The table includes tens of thousands of distinct CDR3 sequences, roughly 4.5% detected once. This specimen consisted of PBMCs, obtained at surgery. Receptors were obtained from a male donor with early-stage non-small cell lung cancer.

This clonotype was recorded at least ten times. The rearrangement links TRBV4-3 to TRBJ2-7, with 7 bases that match TRBD1. The CDR3 loop spans 17 amino acids. Per the germline V gene, CDR1 is LGHNA and CDR2 is YSLEER. With 0 bases clipped from V and 3 bases from J, the junction kept 11 bases outside the gene matches. DNA of the CDR3: TGCGCCAGCAGCCAAGATTCGCGGACAGGAGTTTTCTACGAGCAGTACTTC. Translating it yields CASSQDSRTGVFYEQYF.

Only a few counts were recorded for this clonotype. V and J are TRBV5-1 and TRBJ2-5, with 7 bases that match TRBD1. Germline V CDR1 and CDR2: SGHRS, YFSETQ. This CDR3 has 16 residues. J lost 2 bases, V lost 0 bases, and 7 bases had no gene match. CDR3 residues: CASSLAATGYQETQYF. The CDR3 DNA reads TGCGCCAGCAGCTTGGCCGCGACAGGGTATCAAGAGACCCAGTACTTC.

Many counts were recorded for this clonotype. The gene calls are TRBV27 and TRBJ2-5; 8 bases are a match to TRBD1. This CDR3 is 14 amino acids long. In germline, CDR1 is MNHEY, CDR2 SMNVEV (reference sequence). The trim removed 2 bases at V and 2 bases at J, leaving 1 base unmatched. The CDR3 sequence is CASSLGDRQETQYF. The CDR3, as DNA: TGTGCCAGCAGTTTAGGGGACAGGCAAGAGACCCAGTACTTC.

The V call is TRBV18, the J call TRBJ1-1, with TRBD1 matching over 8 bases. The ends lost 2 bases at V and 1 base at J; junction bases unmatched: 6. This CDR3 comprises 16 residues. The V gene's germline CDR1 is KGHSH and CDR2 LQKENI. The DNA for the CDR3 is TGTGCCAGCTCACCATTCGAACAGGGGGAGAACACTGAAGCTTTCTTT. Translation: CASSPFEQGENTEAFF.

This clonotype has just a few counts. This rearrangement joins TRBV5-1 to TRBJ2-7; tentative D call: TRBD1 (6 bases). Germline V lookup: CDR1 SGHRS, CDR2 YFSETQ. This CDR3 contains 14 residues. V was clipped by 0 bases and J by 5 bases, with 12 bases between them. CDR3 residues: CASSLGQVKDEQYF. In nucleotides, the CDR3 is TGCGCCAGCAGCTTGGGACAGGTCAAGGACGAGCAGTACTTC. Full variable domain (outside the CDR3, taken from reference TRBV5-1 and TRBJ2-7): KAGVTQTPRYLIKTRGQQVTLSCSPISGHRSVSWYQQTPGQGLQFLFEYFSETQRNKGNFPGRFSGRQFSNSRSEMNVSTLELGDSALYLCASSLGQVKDEQYFGPGTRLTVT.

In its sample, this clonotype was seen many times. The chain couples TRBV11-2 to TRBJ2-1; TRBD2 aligns across 7 bases. The CDR3 contains 14 residues. Germline V gene sequence: CDR1 SGHAT, CDR2 FQNNGV. J lost 6 bases, V lost 1 base, and 3 bases had no gene match. DNA for the CDR3: TGTGCCAGCAGCTTAGGGTTAGCGGGCAATGAGCAGTTCTTC. This codes for CASSLGLAGNEQFF.

This clonotype was counted ten times or more. The chain has TRBV7-3 and TRBJ2-1, with D perhaps given as TRBD1 or TRBD2 (5 bases each). The CDR3 covers 18 residues. Trimming cost V 4 bases and J 1 base, with 20 bases left between them. CDR1 SGHTA and CDR2 FQGTGA come from the germline V gene. In nucleotides, the CDR3 is TGTGCCAGCAGCTGTCCCTGGATGGGGGATTATTCCTACAATGAGCAGTTCTTC. It yields the protein CASSCPWMGDYSYNEQFF.

This clonotype has a count of ten or more. The chain links TRBV2 to TRBJ1-5; the D gene is possibly TRBD1 (6 bases). V lost 8 bases and J lost 4, with 15 bases in between. The CDR3 loop spans 14 amino acids. In germline, CDR1 is SNHLY, CDR2 FYNNEI. The CDR3 DNA reads as TGTGCCAGCCTCCCGACAGGTCGAAATCAGCCCCAGCATTTT. Its translation: CASLPTGRNQPQHF.

This clonotype was seen ten or more times. One end of the junction fails to match germline, which may point to a read error. The chain joins TRBV10-3 to TRBJ2-2, with 8 bases fitting TRBD1. There are 17 residues in the CDR3. Germline V gene data show CDR1 as ENHRY and CDR2 as SYGVKD. The CDR3 DNA reads TGTGCCATCAGTCGGGACAGGCCCCAGACGAACACCGGGGAGCCGTTTTTT. Protein: CAISRDRPQTNTGEPFF.

This clonotype occurred many times. CDR3 DNA: TGTGCCAGCAGGGTTATACAGGAGGACTATGGCTACACCTTC. This gives the protein CASRVIQEDYGYTF. The chain has TRBV28 and TRBJ1-2, with a weak D call TRBD1 (5 bases). V lost 6 bases, J lost 3 bases, and 14 bases lay in between. This CDR3 contains 14 residues. The germline V gene has CDR1 MDHEN and CDR2 SYDVKM.

In this sample, this clonotype turned up once. This chain uses TRBV18 with TRBJ2-5; 9 positions agree with TRBD1. The CDR3 consists of 17 residues. V lost 4 bases and J lost 3; bases outside the gene matches: 12. CDR1 and CDR2 (germline): KGHSH, LQKENI. CDR3 sequence reads: CASSRSSDRGRKETQYF. In DNA form, the CDR3 reads TGTGCCAGCTCACGGAGCTCGGACAGGGGAAGAAAAGAGACCCAGTACTTC.

This clonotype was recorded many times. The CDR3, as DNA: TGCGCCAGCAGCCAGGTTTGGGGCCCCTACGAGCAGTACTTC. Residues: CASSQVWGPYEQYF. The chain is built from TRBV5-1 and TRBJ2-7; possibly TRBD1 for D (5 bases). The CDR3 is made up of 14 amino acids. Trimming stripped 4 bases from V and 2 bases from J, with 13 bases between. Germline V lookup: CDR1 SGHRS, CDR2 YFSETQ.

Worth noting for this clonotype: This may be a read error: a much more frequent sequence differs by one nucleotide. Since the CDR3 does not end with the conserved phenylalanine or tryptophan, this likely comes from a read error. The chain uses TRBV7-8 and TRBJ2-5, with 9 bases lining up with TRBD1. This CDR3 is built from 14 residues. Germline V CDR1 and CDR2: SGHVS, FQNEAQ. Trimming cost V 5 bases and J 5 bases; bases outside gene matches: 6. Here the CDR3 reads CASSLRDRAETQYV. CDR3 nucleotides: TGTGCCAGCAGCCTCCGGGACAGGGCCGAGACCCAGTACGTC.